This T cell receptor beta chain was sequenced in a study of T cells after posttransplantation cyclophosphamide. The CDR3 loop spans 15 amino acids. The germline CDR1 and CDR2 sequences are SGHTA and FQGNSA. V lost 5 bases and J lost 4; bases outside the gene matches: 10. TCRdb's table, derived via immunoSEQ multiplex PCR, lists solely in-frame clones and lacks some. This sample carries around 30,000 clones, 86% of them seen once, and the ten largest clones take around 3.5%. The table lists this clone with a count of one. The V and J genes are TRBV7-2 and TRBJ2-7; 8 nucleotides match TRBD2. This clonotype was obtained from a man aged 45-65 years. Sequenced sample: PBMCs. Here the CDR3 DNA reads TGTGCCAGCAGCCCCTCTCTAGCGGGCAATTACGAGCAGTACTTC. Amino acid sequence: CASSPSLAGNYEQYF.